The entry below gives a single TCR beta chain sequence along with its context. As yet, its antigen is unknown. Sorted populations all exceeded 98% purity. The sample originates from a study of beta chain features in type 1 diabetes. This CDR3 comprises 14 residues. Per the germline V gene, CDR1 is SGHRS and CDR2 is YFSETQ. V shed 1 base, J shed 4 bases, and the junction held 1 base outside the gene matches. Every isolated RNA sample was fully reverse transcribed, so sequencing captured expressed TCRB transcripts. Profiling relied on immunoSEQ multiplex PCR, and the TCRdb table lists in-frame clones only, not all of them. This table holds 200,000 to 250,000 clones, less than 15% found once. Whole-study results and caveats: Patients' naive, central memory and Treg TCRB repertoires seemed closer to one another than those of healthy donors.

This receptor was taken from a woman aged 40 to 55 in good health. J is TRBJ1-3 and V is TRBV5-1, with 8 bases identical to TRBD1. Input material: naive CD4+ T cells from blood. The CDR3 DNA reads as TGCGCCAGCAGCTTGCAGGGGGCAGGAAACACCATATATTTT. The encoded protein is CASSLQGAGNTIYF.